The present TCR beta chain was sequenced within a study of blood T cell repertoires in COVID-19. Study context: Nucleic acid was either cDNA or gDNA, and it came from T cells, B-cell-depleted T cells, or PBMCs.

The V gene lost 6 bases and the J gene lost 10 bases, with 19 bases spanning the gap. Germline assignment: CDR1 MNHEY and CDR2 SVGAGI. CDR3 size: 14 residues. In the original processing: The authors estimated nucleated cell counts from reference gene primer amplification. TCRdb's table, derived via immunoSEQ multiplex PCR, lists solely in-frame clones and lacks some. Clone size and the V and J calls come from that table; the DNA yielded D and trimming. The sample contains a few hundred thousand clones, approximately 90% of which appear only once. Across roughly 25 US areas, participants ranged in age from roughly 18 to 95 years.

The material sequenced was PBMCs or T cells enriched from blood (not recorded which). The rearrangement links TRBV6-5 to TRBJ2-1; D might be TRBD1 (6 bases). This receptor was taken from a woman aged 18-30 years who had recovered from COVID-19. The CDR3 sequence is CASSLVTGVGEQFF. In DNA, the CDR3 is TGTGCCAGCAGCCTTGTGACAGGAGTAGGGGAGCAGTTCTTC.